Listed below are T cell receptor beta chains from one sample, sequenced in a study of vaccination effects on CD4 cells after COVID-19. Assay used: immunoSEQ multiplex PCR; TCRdb lists only in-frame clones, some missing. The sample shows tens of thousands of clones, about four fifths of them seen only once. For these TCRs, the target antigens are not known. The material was CD4+ T cells from PBMCs cultured with HCoV-NL63 spike peptides, obtained before COVID-19 vaccination. Receptors were obtained from a human donor who received a COVID-19 vaccine. Each CDR3 is given with its conserved first and last residue. The D gene is left open where the match is weak. Expanded clones are given a class, and other clones once, few, many or no size at all.

clone size	V gene	D gene	J gene	CDR3 protein	CDR3 DNA
.	TRBV2	.	TRBJ1-2	CASSQGTYGYTF	TGTGCCAGCAGTCAAGGGACCTATGGCTACACCTTC
.	TRBV7-2	.	TRBJ2-5	CASSLSAATETQYF	TGTGCCAGCAGCTTATCGGCAGCTACGGAGACCCAGTACTTC
once	TRBV6-2/TRBV6-3	.	TRBJ1-1	CASSYSGRGPEAFF	TGTGCCAGCAGTTACTCAGGCAGGGGACCTGAAGCTTTCTTT
.	TRBV19	.	TRBJ2-3	CASSGDDGPGDTQYF	TGTGCCAGTAGTGGGGACGACGGGCCAGGAGATACGCAGTATTTT
few	TRBV7-9	.	TRBJ2-1	CASSFPGPYNEQFF	TGTGCCAGCAGCTTCCCGGGACCCTACAATGAGCAGTTCTTC
.	TRBV3-1/TRBV3-2	.	TRBJ2-3	CASSQEVGTDTQYF	TGTGCCAGCAGCCAAGAGGTTGGAACAGATACGCAGTATTTT
few	TRBV30	.	TRBJ1-1	CAWSAGSNTEAFF	TGTGCCTGGAGTGCAGGGTCTAACACTGAAGCTTTCTTT
.	TRBV2	.	TRBJ1-2	CASSPTPPYGYTF	TGTGCCAGCAGTCCAACCCCCCCCTATGGCTACACCTTC
few	TRBV5-1	.	TRBJ1-3	CASSPVAGSGNTIYF	TGCGCCAGCAGCCCGGTGGCAGGGAGTGGAAACACCATATATTTT
.	TRBV12-3/TRBV12-4	.	TRBJ2-3	CASSLRQADTQYF	TGTGCCAGCAGTTTACGGCAGGCCGATACGCAGTATTTT
.	TRBV7-8	TRBD1	TRBJ1-3	CASSTRQGAGGNTIYF	TGTGCCAGCAGCACCAGACAGGGGGCGGGTGGAAACACCATATATTTT
.	TRBV19	.	TRBJ1-5	CASSIGQVILAQPQHF	TGTGCCAGTAGTATAGGACAGGTGATTCTAGCTCAGCCCCAGCATTTT
.	TRBV11-2	.	TRBJ2-6	CASSLPGGRSGANVLTF	TGTGCCAGCAGCCTCCCTGGGGGGCGGTCTGGGGCCAACGTCCTGACTTTC
.	TRBV4-1	.	TRBJ2-2	CASSSATPGTGELFF	TGCGCCAGCAGCTCAGCCACGCCGGGCACCGGGGAGCTGTTTTTT
few	TRBV28	.	TRBJ2-3	CASRSLELAKDTQYF	TGTGCCAGCAGGTCCCTGGAACTAGCTAAAGATACGCAGTATTTT
.	TRBV12-3/TRBV12-4	.	TRBJ1-5	CASSFRDNLIRHF	TGTGCCAGCAGCTTTCGGGACAATTTAATTCGGCATTTT
.	TRBV15	TRBD2	TRBJ2-5	CATSREASGAEETQYF	TGTGCCACCAGCAGAGAGGCTAGCGGGGCAGAAGAGACCCAGTACTTC
.	TRBV12-3/TRBV12-4	.	TRBJ1-2	CASSFDRNYGYTF	TGTGCCAGCAGTTTTGACAGGAACTATGGCTACACCTTC
.	TRBV27	TRBD1	TRBJ2-2	CASKGTGGTGELFF	TGTGCCAGCAAAGGGACAGGGGGGACCGGGGAGCTGTTTTTT
.	TRBV5-1	.	TRBJ1-4	CASSSTGFSDEKLFF	TGCGCCAGCAGTTCTACAGGATTTTCTGATGAAAAACTGTTTTTT
.	TRBV7-9	.	TRBJ1-1	CASVRNTEAFF	TGTGCCAGCGTAAGGAACACTGAAGCTTTCTTT
few	TRBV7-2	.	TRBJ1-1	CASSPRVVTEAFF	TGTGCCAGCAGCCCTAGGGTGGTCACTGAAGCTTTCTTT
.	TRBV5-1	.	TRBJ2-3	CASSPGQPADTQYF	TGCGCCAGCAGCCCCGGACAGCCCGCAGATACGCAGTATTTT
few	TRBV24-1	TRBD1	TRBJ1-5	CATSDSQGARGSQPQHF	TGTGCCACCAGTGATTCTCAGGGGGCGCGAGGAAGTCAGCCCCAGCATTTT
.	TRBV7-9	.	TRBJ1-2	CASSLEQNYGYTF	TGTGCCAGCAGCTTAGAACAGAACTATGGCTACACCTTC
.	TRBV5-5	.	TRBJ1-1	CASSLEAQTEAFF	TGTGCCAGCAGCTTGGAGGCTCAGACTGAAGCTTTCTTT
.	TRBV19	.	TRBJ1-4	CASSFRDTVREKLFF	TGTGCCAGTAGTTTCCGGGACACTGTCCGTGAAAAACTGTTTTTT
.	TRBV5-1	.	TRBJ2-3	CASSYLWGSSDTQYF	TGCGCCAGCAGCTACCTTTGGGGATCTTCAGATACGCAGTATTTT
.	TRBV6-6	TRBD1	TRBJ1-4	CASSDRAGEKLFF	TGTGCCAGCAGTGACAGGGCGGGGGAAAAACTGTTTTTT
few	TRBV19	.	TRBJ2-1	CASSKEFRSSYNEQFF	TGTGCCAGTAGTAAGGAGTTCCGAAGCTCCTACAATGAGCAGTTCTTC
.	TRBV5-6	.	TRBJ2-6	CASNYWRSGSGANVLTF	TGTGCCAGCAATTATTGGAGATCGGGTTCCGGGGCCAACGTCCTGACTTTC
.	TRBV2	.	TRBJ2-1	CASSTGFSNYNEQFF	TGTGCCAGCAGCACAGGTTTTTCAAACTACAATGAGCAGTTCTTC
few	TRBV3-1/TRBV3-2	.	TRBJ1-2	CASSPSGAAHYGYTF	TGTGCCAGCAGCCCCTCCGGGGCAGCCCACTATGGCTACACCTTC
.	TRBV10-3	TRBD2	TRBJ2-1	CAISRGLAANEQFF	TGTGCCATCAGCAGGGGACTAGCGGCCAATGAGCAGTTCTTC
.	TRBV18	TRBD1	TRBJ1-1	CASSPRGTGRTEAFF	TGTGCCAGCTCACCCCGGGGGACAGGGCGGACTGAAGCTTTCTTT
.	TRBV4-1	.	TRBJ1-4	CASSRPGSTNEKLFF	TGCGCCAGCAGCCGGCCAGGGTCAACTAATGAAAAACTGTTTTTT
once	TRBV14	.	TRBJ2-5	CASSQTYNRNQETQYF	TGTGCCAGCAGCCAAACCTATAACAGGAACCAAGAGACCCAGTACTTC
.	TRBV6-5	.	TRBJ1-2	CASSRSVVYGYTF	TGTGCCAGCAGTAGATCCGTGGTCTATGGCTACACCTTC
.	TRBV5-1	.	TRBJ2-3	CASSLVVGELVTDTQYF	TGCGCCAGCAGCTTGGTTGTAGGCGAGCTAGTTACAGATACGCAGTATTTT
once	TRBV11-3	.	TRBJ2-5	CASSLNPGETQYF	TGTGCCAGCAGCTTAAATCCTGGAGAGACCCAGTACTTC
.	TRBV6-6	TRBD1	TRBJ1-2	CASSVTGNYGYTF	TGTGCCAGCAGCGTGACAGGGAACTATGGCTACACCTTC
.	TRBV28	.	TRBJ1-2	CASSLSIIGGDGYTF	TGTGCCAGCAGCTTGAGTATTATCGGGGGGGATGGCTACACCTTC
.	TRBV19	.	TRBJ2-2	CATRMVANTGELFF	TGTGCCACCAGAATGGTAGCGAACACCGGGGAGCTGTTTTTT